Listed here is a single T cell receptor beta chain. The data belong to a study of blood T cell repertoires in COVID-19. About the research overall: Acute-phase and convalescent COVID-19 samples originated in the United States, Italy and Spain.

The authors' processing: Researchers report that nucleated cell counts were estimated from reference gene primer amplification. The assay was immunoSEQ multiplex PCR, and TCRdb's table has in-frame clones only and misses some. The DNA gave D and trimming, while V, J and clone size come from that table. The profile shows some 380,000 clones, 70% to 90% of them singletons. The V end was cut by 0 bases, the J end by 4 bases, with 9 bases between. Germline assignment: CDR1 MNHNY and CDR2 SVGAGI (reference sequence). The CDR3 contains 14 residues. Recruitment covered under 25 US areas and drew participants whose ages spanned roughly 18 to 100 years. Each participant's cohort was designated according to participant-reported clinical history.

Source material: PBMCs or T cells enriched from blood (not recorded which). The gene calls are TRBV6-6 and TRBJ1-2; no definite D call. This TCR was recovered from a woman between 40 and 55 years old with acute COVID-19. The CDR3 protein is CASSYSQDFYGYTF. The CDR3 DNA reads TGTGCCAGCAGTTACTCCCAGGATTTCTATGGCTACACCTTC.